One sample yielded the 9 T cell receptor beta chains listed below, sequenced in a study of blood T cell repertoires in COVID-19. This table comes from immunoSEQ multiplex PCR, and its TCRdb copy is limited to in-frame clones, with some not included. The profile covers 200,000 to 250,000 clones, with 82% appearing a single time and 3.6% taken by the ten largest. The specimen was peripheral blood. Every receptor here comes from a woman of 80 years or more with acute or convalescent COVID-19.

This clone is a singleton in its sample. The V call is TRBV9, the J call TRBJ2-5, with 14 bases fitting TRBD2. Germline-derived CDR1 and CDR2 are SGDLS and YYNGEE. The trim removed 0 bases at V and 2 bases at J, leaving 6 bases unmatched. The CDR3 runs to 18 residues. The CDR3 region is CASSVGRTSGGLQETQYF. The CDR3 DNA follows: TGTGCCAGCAGCGTAGGCAGGACTAGCGGGGGGCTTCAAGAGACCCAGTACTTC. The full variable domain, completed using reference TRBV9 and TRBJ2-5, is DSGVTQTPKHLITATGQRVTLRCSPRSGDLSVYWYQQSLDQGLQFLIQYYNGEERAKGNILERFSAQQFPDLHSELNLSSLELGDSALYFCASSVGRTSGGLQETQYFGPGTRLLVL.

This clone was seen more than once but under ten times. One end of the junction does not line up with germline, which may come from a read error. This chain uses TRBV4-1 with TRBJ1-5; TRBD1 is a possible D gene (6 bases). Germline values: CDR1 MGHRA, CDR2 YSYEKL. The CDR3 is 15 amino acids. The CDR3 nucleotides read TGCGCCAGCAGCCTCATTGCTGGGGGCAACCAGCCCCAGCATTTT. The encoded protein is CASSLIAGGNQPQHF.

This chain links TRBV15 with TRBJ2-6; 10 nucleotides align to TRBD1. The V and J ends lost 1 base and 0 bases, in that order; junction bases with no gene match: 3. The CDR3 spans 18 residues. The germline V gene encodes CDR1 LNHNV and CDR2 YYDKDF (reference sequence). CDR3 coding DNA: TGTGCCACCAGCAGAGGGGGGACAGGGGTCTCTGGGGCCAACGTCCTGACTTTC. As protein: CATSRGGTGVSGANVLTF. Together with reference TRBV15 and TRBJ2-6, the CDR3 gives the full variable domain: DAMVIQNPRYQVTQFGKPVTLSCSQTLNHNVMYWYQQKSSQAPKLLFHYYDKDFNNEADTPDNFQSRRPNTSFCFLDIRSPGLGDTAMYLCATSRGGTGVSGANVLTFGAGSRLTVL.

The gene calls are TRBV29-1 and TRBJ1-2, with D possibly matching TRBD1 (6 bases). V was shortened by 8 bases and J by 3 bases, with 25 bases between the two germline ends. From germline, CDR1 is SQVTM and CDR2 ANQGSEA. This CDR3 contains 16 residues. The CDR3 reads CSPYPHRVFWDYGYTF. The CDR3 bases are TGCAGCCCCTACCCTCACAGGGTCTTTTGGGACTATGGCTACACCTTC.

Details on this clone: Other DNA sequences in the same sample also yield this CDR3. The rearrangement uses TRBV19 and TRBJ2-3, with D hard to call. V dropped 6 bases and J dropped 6 bases, with 13 bases sitting between them. There are 13 residues in the CDR3. Germline V lookup: CDR1 LNHDA, CDR2 SQIVND (reference sequence). The CDR3 reads CASSSRRGDTQYF. Here the CDR3 DNA reads TGTGCCAGTAGCTCCAGACGCGGCGATACGCAGTATTTT.

The chain recombines TRBV28 with TRBJ1-1; D gene unclear. Deletions cut 2 bases from V and 9 bases from J, with 10 bases between. This CDR3 is built from 12 residues. Looked up from germline, CDR1 is MDHEN and CDR2 is SYDVKM. CDR3 loop: CASSLRVFQAFF. CDR3 in DNA: TGTGCCAGCAGTTTAAGAGTCTTCCAAGCTTTCTTT.

The V and J genes are TRBV12-3 or TRBV12-4 and TRBJ2-5; a possible D gene is TRBD1 (6 bases). V gave up 3 bases and J gave up 4 bases, with 9 bases separating them. The CDR3 has 13 residues. The CDR3 bases are TGTGCCAGCAGTTTTGGGGGCAGAGAGACCCAGTACTTC. Amino acid sequence: CASSFGGRETQYF.

The CDR3 DNA reads as TGCAGCGCCGACCCATTACAGGGCTACACCTTC. It codes for CSADPLQGYTF. V gene TRBV29-1 combines with J gene TRBJ1-2, with no clear D. The CDR3 extends over 11 amino acids. In germline, CDR1 is SQVTM, CDR2 ANQGSEA. The V end was cut by 7 bases, the J end by 8 bases, with 14 bases between.

Remarks on this clone: The same CDR3 can be traced to other DNA sequences in this sample. The J gene is TRBJ1-2, the V gene TRBV29-1; 10 bases align to TRBD1. With V trimmed by 4 bases and J by 1 base, 0 bases remained unmatched. This CDR3 region has 13 residues. Germline assignment: CDR1 SQVTM and CDR2 ANQGSEA. The CDR3, as DNA: TGCAGCGTTGGGACAGGGGGTAACTATGGCTACACCTTC. It codes for CSVGTGGNYGYTF.